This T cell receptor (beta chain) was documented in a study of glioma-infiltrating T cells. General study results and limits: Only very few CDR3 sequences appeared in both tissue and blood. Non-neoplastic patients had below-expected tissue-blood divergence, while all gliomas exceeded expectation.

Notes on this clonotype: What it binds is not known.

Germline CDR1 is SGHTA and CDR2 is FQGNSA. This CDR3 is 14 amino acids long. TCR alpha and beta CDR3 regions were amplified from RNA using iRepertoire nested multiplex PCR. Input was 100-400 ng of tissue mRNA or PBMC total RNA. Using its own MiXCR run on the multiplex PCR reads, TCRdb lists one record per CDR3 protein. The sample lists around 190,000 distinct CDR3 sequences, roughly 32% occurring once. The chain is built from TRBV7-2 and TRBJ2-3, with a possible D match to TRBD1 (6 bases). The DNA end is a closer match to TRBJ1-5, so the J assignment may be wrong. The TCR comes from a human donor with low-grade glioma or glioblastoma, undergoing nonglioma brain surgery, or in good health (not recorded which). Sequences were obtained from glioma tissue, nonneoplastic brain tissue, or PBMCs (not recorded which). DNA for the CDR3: TGTGCCAGCAGCGTAGGGGGGGCGACAGATACGCAGCATTTT. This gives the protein CASSVGGATDTQHF.